This T cell receptor (beta chain) was identified in a study of CD8+CD57+ T cells in acquired aplastic anemia. Sequenced patients had shown CD8+CD57+ cell expansion by flow cytometry. Researchers used genomic DNA as the template to profile TCR beta VDJ and CDR3. TCRdb processed the reads anew with MiXCR; each CDR3 protein has one entry. The sample lists some 200,000 distinct CDR3 sequences; roughly two thirds were seen once. The receptor was isolated from a human donor with aplastic anemia. Sequencing was performed on sorted CD4+, CD8+, or CD8+CD57+ T cells (not recorded which) from PBMCs.

The CDR3 reads CASSEGPGHGYTF. The CDR3 DNA follows: TGTGCCAGCAGTGAAGGGCCTGGCCATGGCTACACCTTC. The rearrangement links TRBV25-1 to TRBJ1-2, with D unclear. In germline, CDR1 is MGHDK, CDR2 SYGVNS. The length of the CDR3 is 13 residues. Deletions cut 2 bases from V and 6 bases from J, with 10 bases between.